The clone carrying this T cell receptor (beta chain) has only a few counts. Its matching antigen is unknown. The entry originates in a study of blood T cells in healthy people across ages. Study-wide findings and caveats: Fewer expanded clones and more diversity marked long-lived versus aged donors. Observed TCR beta diversity per million T cells went down as age went up. This fall followed a roughly linear course with age.

The authors ran a second PCR of 7 to 11 cycles using a sample-barcoded 5' primer and a J-beta primer mix. Using its own MiXCR run on the 5' RACE reads, TCRdb lists one record per CDR3 protein. The sample yields about 780,000 distinct CDR3 sequences, roughly 46% seen once. The CDR3 has 14 amino acids. The germline V gene has CDR1 SGHTA and CDR2 FQGNSA. Trimming took 2 bases from V and 2 from J, leaving 10 bases between them. Around 10 milliliters was the volume of peripheral blood drawn from each donor. The sequenced sample consisted of blood. This chain uses TRBV7-2 with TRBJ2-7; D is perhaps TRBD1 (5 bases). The clonotype comes from an elderly man in good health. This CDR3 reads CASSLSREAYEQYF. The CDR3 nucleotides are TGTGCCAGCAGCTTAAGCAGGGAAGCCTACGAGCAGTACTTC.